This TCR beta chain was profiled in a study of T cell repertoires in cytomegalovirus infection. Trimming removed 7 bases from V and 0 bases from J, with 19 bases in between. Germline V lookup: CDR1 MNHEY, CDR2 SMNVEV (reference sequence). The CDR3 has 17 residues. TCRdb fed the reads into MiXCR, producing one record per CDR3 protein. The top ten clones hold roughly 12% of a sample with some 940,000 distinct CDR3 sequences, approximately 30% of them seen once. With regard to this clonotype: Its antigen is undetermined.

The sequences come from cultured CD8+ T cells from PBMCs, collected from culture after CMV antigen stimulation. This TCR was sampled from a human donor in good health (CMV status not recorded). Some clones in this sample may be carry-over from other donors' samples. The chain has TRBV27 and TRBJ2-1, with D possibly being TRBD1 (6 bases). The CDR3 loop reads CASTVKGQMFSYNEQFF. The CDR3 DNA sequence: TGTGCCAGCACCGTTAAGGGACAAATGTTCTCCTACAATGAGCAGTTCTTC.